Presented here are 30 T cell receptor beta chains from one specimen sequenced in a study of technical replicates of blood from a few donors. The method was immunoSEQ multiplex PCR; TCRdb's version includes in-frame clones alone and lacks a portion of them. This table holds about 88,000 clones, 94% found once. What was sequenced was T cells isolated from PBMCs. These receptors were obtained from a human donor in good health.

The V and J genes are TRBV4-1 and TRBJ1-2; D is undetermined. V dropped 4 bases and J dropped 4 bases, with 13 bases sitting between them. Germline V gene data show CDR1 as MGHRA and CDR2 as YSYEKL. CDR3 length: 14 residues. CDR3 region: CASSPAGETYGYTF. Written as DNA, the CDR3 is TGCGCCAGCAGCCCCGCAGGCGAAACCTATGGCTACACCTTC.

The sample holds one count of this clone. The chain combines TRBV7-9 with TRBJ2-7; D perhaps matches TRBD2 (6 bases). Germline values: CDR1 SEHNR, CDR2 FQNEAQ (reference sequence). This CDR3 has 17 residues. V lost 4 bases to trimming and J lost 4 bases, with 23 bases between them. Here the CDR3 reads CASSSGGQGFPGYEQYF. DNA of the CDR3: TGTGCCAGCAGCTCCGGGGGTCAGGGTTTCCCTGGATACGAGCAGTACTTC.

V is TRBV2 and J is TRBJ2-1; a weak D match, TRBD1 (6 bases). V was shortened by 2 bases and J by 9 bases, with 17 bases between the two germline ends. There are 15 residues in the CDR3. Germline values: CDR1 SNHLY, CDR2 FYNNEI. The CDR3 protein is CASSEPGTGLGEQFF. CDR3 DNA sequence: TGTGCCAGCAGTGAACCGGGAACAGGGTTGGGTGAGCAGTTCTTC. Drawing the rest from reference TRBV2 and TRBJ2-1, the complete variable domain is EPEVTQTPSHQVTQMGQEVILRCVPISNHLYFYWYRQILGQKVEFLVSFYNNEISEKSEIFDDQFSVERPDGSNFTLKIRSTKLEDSAMYFCASSEPGTGLGEQFFGPGTRLTVL.

The chain uses TRBV10-3 and TRBJ2-7; a possible D gene is TRBD2 (6 bases). This CDR3 has 13 amino acids. CDR1 is ENHRY, CDR2 SYGVKD, per germline. The V end lost 0 bases, the J end lost 7 bases, and 10 bases lay between the germline ends. The CDR3 here is CAISESNGREQYF. CDR3 nucleotides: TGTGCCATCAGTGAGTCCAATGGGAGGGAGCAGTACTTC.

The genes are TRBV11-2 and TRBJ2-1; 10 positions match TRBD2. Germline trimming cut 5 bases from V and 7 bases from J; bases unmatched to any gene: 17. The CDR3 is 18 residues long. The germline CDR1 and CDR2 sequences are SGHAT and FQNNGV. The CDR3, as DNA: TGTGCCAGCAGCGAAATTAAGACAGCGGGAGGGCCTCTGAATGAGCAGTTCTTC. Amino acids: CASSEIKTAGGPLNEQFF.

This clone came up once. The V and J genes are TRBV7-2 and TRBJ2-7; possible D gene TRBD1, 5 bases. V shed 3 bases and J shed 3 bases, with 9 bases lying between them. The germline CDR1 and CDR2 sequences are SGHTA and FQGNSA. The CDR3 covers 13 residues. In DNA form, the CDR3 reads TGTGCCAGCAGCTTCACAGGTAGCTACGAGCAGTACTTC. Residues: CASSFTGSYEQYF.

In nucleotides, the CDR3 is TGTGCCATCCGAGCGGGGGCGGCGGGCAATCAGCCCCAGCATTTT. Translated, it gives CAIRAGAAGNQPQHF. The chain employs TRBV10-3 and TRBJ1-5, with D perhaps matching TRBD1 (6 bases). Trimming took 8 bases from V and 2 from J, leaving 16 bases between them. This CDR3 has 15 amino acids. From germline, CDR1 is ENHRY and CDR2 SYGVKD.

The V call is TRBV19, the J call TRBJ2-5; D possibly corresponds to TRBD1 (6 bases). CDR1 and CDR2 (germline): LNHDA, SQIVND (reference sequence). The V and J ends lost 8 bases and 2 bases respectively, with 12 bases between them. This CDR3 comprises 13 residues. CDR3 amino acids: CASSQGLQETQYF. CDR3 nucleotide sequence: TGTGCCAGTTCACAGGGCCTACAAGAGACCCAGTACTTC. Together with reference TRBV19 and TRBJ2-5, the CDR3 gives the full variable domain: DGGITQSPKYLFRKEGQNVTLSCEQNLNHDAMYWYRQDPGQGLRLIYYSQIVNDFQKGDIAEGYSVSREKKESFPLTVTSAQKNPTAFYLCASSQGLQETQYFGPGTRLLVL.

The chain joins TRBV10-3 to TRBJ2-7, with D tentatively TRBD2 (5 bases). Deletions cut 6 bases from V and 2 bases from J, with 14 bases between. CDR1 and CDR2 from the germline V gene are ENHRY and SYGVKD. The CDR3 covers 14 residues. CDR3 nucleotides: TGTGCCATCAGGGCTGGAGGTGGAACCTACGAGCAGTACTTC. It codes for CAIRAGGGTYEQYF.

About this clone itself: A read error may produce the germline difference seen at one junction end. V is TRBV28 and J is TRBJ2-7; 7 nucleotides line up with TRBD2. This CDR3 has 14 amino acids. Germline lookup yields CDR1 MDHEN and CDR2 SYDVKM. CDR3 sequence (DNA): TGTGCCAGCAGTATGCAGGGCGGGAGACGGGCTGGGAACTTC. Translation gives CASSMQGGRRAGNF.

The rearrangement links TRBV9 to TRBJ1-1, with 9 bases identical to TRBD1. The germline V gene has CDR1 SGDLS and CDR2 YYNGEE. There are 13 residues in the CDR3. The J segment lost 3 bases and the V segment lost 3 bases, leaving 0 bases of the junction unmatched. The CDR3 loop reads CASSGTGDTEAFF. Here the CDR3 DNA reads TGTGCCAGCAGCGGGACAGGGGACACTGAAGCTTTCTTT.

The genes are TRBV5-8 and TRBJ2-3; 10 nucleotides agree with TRBD2. In germline, CDR1 is SGHTS, CDR2 YDEGEE. The CDR3 is 17 amino acids. Unmatched junction bases numbered 7, after V lost 2 bases and J lost 1 base. The CDR3: CASSLRTSGGGTDTQYF. In DNA form, the CDR3 reads TGTGCCAGCAGCTTACGGACTAGCGGAGGGGGCACAGATACGCAGTATTTT.

CDR3 coding DNA: TGCAGCGTTGAAGCCCCGCAGGGGGGCAACGAGCAGTACTTC. Its protein is CSVEAPQGGNEQYF. The chain uses TRBV29-1 and TRBJ2-7; a weak D match, TRBD1 (7 bases). This CDR3 is built from 14 residues. Trimming removed 1 base from V and 5 bases from J, with 15 bases in between. Germline CDR1 is SQVTM and CDR2 is ANQGSEA.

This chain joins TRBV7-9 and TRBJ1-2, with D unresolved. In germline, CDR1 is SEHNR, CDR2 FQNEAQ (reference sequence). Deletions cut 4 bases from V and 8 bases from J, with 20 bases between. The CDR3 has 15 amino acids. The CDR3 spells CASSYLRQLVLGYTF. The CDR3 DNA reads as TGTGCCAGCAGCTACCTCCGCCAGCTAGTCTTAGGCTACACCTTC.

The CDR3 DNA reads TGTGCCAGCAGTAGTCGGGAGTGGATCCGGCGCTACAATGAGCAGTTCTTC. The encoded protein is CASSSREWIRRYNEQFF. This chain links TRBV28 with TRBJ2-1, with D tentatively TRBD2 (6 bases). The CDR3 consists of 17 residues. Germline assignment: CDR1 MDHEN and CDR2 SYDVKM. V was cut by 5 bases and J by 3 bases, with 20 bases left in between.

A single count supports this clone. The chain carries TRBV30 and TRBJ2-7; 8 bases agree with TRBD2. This CDR3 region has 13 residues. V trimming: 1 base; J trimming: 4 bases; junction bases outside the gene matches: 3. Looked up from germline, CDR1 is GTSNPN and CDR2 is SVGIG (reference sequence). The CDR3 sequence: CAWSAGRGYEQYF. As DNA, the CDR3 is TGTGCCTGGAGTGCCGGGAGGGGGTACGAGCAGTACTTC.

This clone was seen just once. The chain links TRBV2 to TRBJ2-2; 9 bases line up with TRBD2. The length of the CDR3 is 14 residues. Germline-derived CDR1 and CDR2 are SNHLY and FYNNEI. Unmatched junction bases numbered 7, after V lost 7 bases and J lost 7 bases. CDR3 sequence (DNA): TGTGCCAGCAATCGATGGCGGGAGGGCGGGGAGCTGTTTTTT. Residues: CASNRWREGGELFF. Complete variable domain (other parts from reference TRBV2 and TRBJ2-2): EPEVTQTPSHQVTQMGQEVILRCVPISNHLYFYWYRQILGQKVEFLVSFYNNEISEKSEIFDDQFSVERPDGSNFTLKIRSTKLEDSAMYFCASNRWREGGELFFGEGSRLTVL.

The genes are TRBV7-9 and TRBJ1-1; 8 bases are a match to TRBD1. CDR1 and CDR2 from the germline V gene are SEHNR and FQNEAQ (reference sequence). The CDR3 spans 15 residues. V dropped 4 bases and J dropped 1; count of bases not matched to a gene: 5. The CDR3 spells CASSSRQGWNTEAFF. Here the CDR3 DNA reads TGTGCCAGCAGCTCTAGACAGGGGTGGAACACTGAAGCTTTCTTT.

This clone was counted once. The CDR3 protein is CAWSEGGSDTQYF. In DNA, the CDR3 is TGTGCCTGGAGTGAAGGAGGATCTGATACGCAGTATTTT. V and J are TRBV30 and TRBJ2-3, with D tentatively TRBD2 (5 bases). The germline gives CDR1 GTSNPN, CDR2 SVGIG (reference sequence). The CDR3 contains 13 residues. V gave up 1 base and J gave up 6 bases, with 11 bases separating them.

The chain recombines TRBV5-4 with TRBJ2-7, with TRBD1 matching over 7 bases. CDR3 size: 14 residues. V was pared by 7 bases and J by 3 bases, with 10 bases of the junction left unmatched. Germline loops: CDR1 SGHNT, CDR2 YYREEE (reference sequence). The CDR3 DNA is TGTGCCAGCGCCCAGGGGGACAGTCACTACGAGCAGTACTTC. It specifies CASAQGDSHYEQYF. The full variable domain, rest sourced from reference TRBV5-4 and TRBJ2-7, is ETGVTQSPTHLIKTRGQQVTLRCSSQSGHNTVSWYQQALGQGPQFIFQYYREEENGRGNFPPRFSGLQFPNYSSELNVNALELDDSALYLCASAQGDSHYEQYFGPGTRLTVT.

This chain uses TRBV2 with TRBJ2-1; D possibly corresponds to TRBD2 (6 bases). This CDR3 comprises 13 residues. Germline CDR1 SNHLY, CDR2 FYNNEI. V was trimmed by 3 bases and J by 12 bases, leaving 15 bases between them. CDR3 amino acids: CASSDYRGIGQFF. For the CDR3, the DNA is TGTGCCAGCAGTGATTATCGGGGGATCGGGCAGTTCTTC.

V is TRBV5-1 and J is TRBJ1-6; D unresolved. The V gene lost 5 bases and the J gene lost 4 bases, with 10 bases spanning the gap. Per the germline V gene, CDR1 is SGHRS and CDR2 is YFSETQ. This CDR3 region has 14 residues. The CDR3 spells CASSRRTYNSPLHF. CDR3 coding DNA: TGCGCCAGCAGTCGACGGACTTATAATTCACCCCTCCACTTT.

V and J are TRBV30 and TRBJ1-4, with unresolved D. V gave up 3 bases and J gave up 7 bases, with 18 bases separating them. Germline V gene sequence: CDR1 GTSNPN, CDR2 SVGIG (reference sequence). The CDR3 extends over 15 amino acids. The CDR3 nucleotides read TGTGCCTGGAGACCCACCGCGGGCTGGGGTGAAAAACTGTTTTTT. As protein: CAWRPTAGWGEKLFF.

The chain employs TRBV19 and TRBJ2-2, with 9 nucleotides matching TRBD2. The germline V gene has CDR1 LNHDA and CDR2 SQIVND (reference sequence). Trimming took 0 bases from V and 6 from J; bases not matched to a gene: 8. This CDR3 spans 17 amino acids. The CDR3 nucleotides are TGTGCCAGTAGTATAGACGTATATAGCGGGAGCGCCGGGGAGCTGTTTTTT. Residues: CASSIDVYSGSAGELFF.

The chain couples TRBV6-5 to TRBJ2-1; D might be TRBD1 (6 bases). Germline loops: CDR1 MNHEY, CDR2 SVGAGI. V dropped 6 bases and J dropped 5 bases, with 11 bases sitting between them. This CDR3 comprises 13 residues. CDR3: CASSRKGDNEQFF. The CDR3 DNA reads as TGTGCCAGCAGCCGCAAGGGGGACAATGAGCAGTTCTTC.

This clone occurred once. The J gene is TRBJ2-2, the V gene TRBV19, with 12 bases fitting TRBD1. The CDR3 spans 15 residues. CDR1 and CDR2 from the germline V gene are LNHDA and SQIVND (reference sequence). V lost 5 bases, J lost 4 bases, and 2 bases stayed unmatched. Here the CDR3 DNA reads TGTGCCAGTAGTGGGGACAGGGGGCGCACCGGGGAGCTGTTTTTT. This codes for CASSGDRGRTGELFF.

V gene TRBV6-5 combines with J gene TRBJ2-5; 10 bases align to TRBD1. The trim removed 2 bases at V and 1 base at J, leaving 1 base unmatched. The CDR3 runs to 15 residues. The germline CDR1 and CDR2 sequences are MNHEY and SVGAGI. The CDR3 sequence: CASSYRDRGQETQYF. As DNA, the CDR3 is TGTGCCAGCAGTTACAGGGACAGGGGCCAAGAGACCCAGTACTTC.

The chain uses TRBV11-2 and TRBJ2-3; 9 positions agree with TRBD1. This CDR3 contains 16 residues. Trimming at V came to 4 bases and at J to 0 bases, leaving 5 bases not matched to a gene. Germline V CDR1 and CDR2: SGHAT, FQNNGV. CDR3 residues: CASSSGTGTSTDTQYF. In DNA, the CDR3 is TGTGCCAGCAGCTCCGGGACAGGGACCAGCACAGATACGCAGTATTTT.

The rearrangement joins TRBV7-6 to TRBJ2-1, with 15 bases fitting TRBD2. The CDR3 contains 18 residues. Germline V CDR1 and CDR2: SGHVS, FNYEAQ. The junction had 9 bases not matched to a gene; V was cut back by 5 bases and J by 4 bases. In DNA, the CDR3 is TGTGCCAGCAGCCCAGGGACTAGCGGGGGGATCAGTTACAATGAGCAGTTCTTC. Protein sequence: CASSPGTSGGISYNEQFF.

This clone has a single count. The rearrangement joins TRBV4-1 to TRBJ2-5; 11 nucleotides match TRBD2. This CDR3 contains 16 residues. Looked up from germline, CDR1 is MGHRA and CDR2 is YSYEKL. V was clipped by 4 bases and J by 4 bases; unmatched bases: 8. CDR3 sequence reads: CASSLKTGTSGETQYF. For the CDR3, the DNA is TGCGCCAGCAGCCTCAAAACCGGGACTAGCGGAGAGACCCAGTACTTC.